This TCR beta chain was profiled in a study of shared clonotypes between healthy human individuals. To note about this clone: Within the sample, other DNA sequences also encode this same CDR3.

CDR1 is SGHNT and CDR2 is YYREEE in the germline V gene (reference sequence). V was clipped by 2 bases and J by 2 bases, with 8 bases between them. This CDR3 region has 13 residues. Data came from immunoSEQ multiplex PCR; TCRdb stores just in-frame clones and leaves some out. The profile covers hundreds of thousands of clones, with 85% to 95% appearing a single time and around 0.12% taken by the ten largest. In the naive CD8 group, cells lacked CD45RO and were positively selected for CCR7, so terminally differentiated effector memory CD45RA+ cells were left out. Each donor was a Caucasian adult residing in Nashville, Tennessee.

Sequences were obtained from naive CD8+ T cells sorted from blood. The clonotype originates from a woman in her thirties in good health. This rearrangement joins TRBV5-4 to TRBJ2-7, with a weak D call TRBD2 (6 bases). The CDR3 region is CASSFGGTYEQYF. The CDR3 DNA is TGTGCCAGCAGCTTCGGGGGAACCTACGAGCAGTACTTC.